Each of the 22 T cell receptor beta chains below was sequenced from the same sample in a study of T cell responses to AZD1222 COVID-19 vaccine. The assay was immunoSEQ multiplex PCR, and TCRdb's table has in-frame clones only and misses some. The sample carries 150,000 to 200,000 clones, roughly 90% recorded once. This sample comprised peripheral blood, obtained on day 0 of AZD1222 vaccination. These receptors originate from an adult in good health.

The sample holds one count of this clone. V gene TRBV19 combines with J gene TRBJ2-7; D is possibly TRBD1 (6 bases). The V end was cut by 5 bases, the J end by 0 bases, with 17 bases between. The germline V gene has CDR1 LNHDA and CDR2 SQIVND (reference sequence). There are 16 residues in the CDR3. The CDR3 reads CASSYTTGPISYEQYF. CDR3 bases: TGTGCCAGTAGTTACACGACAGGACCTATCTCCTACGAGCAGTACTTC.

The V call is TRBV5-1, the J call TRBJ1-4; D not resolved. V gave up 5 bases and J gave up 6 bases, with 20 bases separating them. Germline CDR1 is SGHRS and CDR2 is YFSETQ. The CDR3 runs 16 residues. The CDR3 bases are TGCGCCAGCAGATCAAACGGAGGGAGTACATATGAAAAACTGTTTTTT. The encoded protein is CASRSNGGSTYEKLFF.

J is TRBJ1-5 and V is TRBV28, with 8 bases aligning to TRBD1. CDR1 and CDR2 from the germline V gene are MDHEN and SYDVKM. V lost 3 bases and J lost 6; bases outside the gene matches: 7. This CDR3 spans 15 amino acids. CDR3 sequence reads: CASSLDRVGSQPQHF. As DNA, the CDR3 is TGTGCCAGCAGTTTGGACAGGGTCGGTAGTCAGCCCCAGCATTTT.

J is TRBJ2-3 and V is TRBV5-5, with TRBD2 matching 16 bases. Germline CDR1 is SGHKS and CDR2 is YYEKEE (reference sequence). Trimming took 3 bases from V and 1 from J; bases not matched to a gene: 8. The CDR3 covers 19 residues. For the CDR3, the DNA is TGTGCCAGCAGCTCCGCCGGGACTAGCGGGGGGGTGGGCACAGATACGCAGTATTTT. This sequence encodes CASSSAGTSGGVGTDTQYF.

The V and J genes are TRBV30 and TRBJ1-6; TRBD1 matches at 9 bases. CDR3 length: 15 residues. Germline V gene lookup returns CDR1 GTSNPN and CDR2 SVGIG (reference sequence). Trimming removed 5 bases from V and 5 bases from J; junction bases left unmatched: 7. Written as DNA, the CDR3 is TGTGCCTGGGAGAGACAGGGGGGAAATAATTCACCCCTCCACTTT. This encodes CAWERQGGNNSPLHF.

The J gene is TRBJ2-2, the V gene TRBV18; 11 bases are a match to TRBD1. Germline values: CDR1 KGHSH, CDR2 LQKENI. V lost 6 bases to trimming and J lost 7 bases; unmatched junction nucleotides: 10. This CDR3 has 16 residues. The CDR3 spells CASSTMDRGQGGELFF. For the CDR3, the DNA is TGTGCCAGCTCGACGATGGACAGGGGGCAAGGCGGGGAGCTGTTTTTT.

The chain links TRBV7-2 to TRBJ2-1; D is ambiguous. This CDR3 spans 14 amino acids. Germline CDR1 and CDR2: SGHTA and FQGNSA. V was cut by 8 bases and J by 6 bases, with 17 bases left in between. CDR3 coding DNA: TGTGCCAGCCTGGGCGGAACTGTGGCCAATGAGCAGTTCTTC. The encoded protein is CASLGGTVANEQFF.

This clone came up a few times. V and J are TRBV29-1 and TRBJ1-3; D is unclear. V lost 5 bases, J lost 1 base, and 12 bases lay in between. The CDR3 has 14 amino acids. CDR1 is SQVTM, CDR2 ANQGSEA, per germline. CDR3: CSVIRGSSGNTIYF. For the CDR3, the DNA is TGCAGCGTTATCCGAGGTTCTTCTGGAAACACCATATATTTT.

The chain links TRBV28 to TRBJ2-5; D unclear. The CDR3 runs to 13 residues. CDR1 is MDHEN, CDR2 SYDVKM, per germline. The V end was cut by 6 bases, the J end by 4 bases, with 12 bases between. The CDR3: CASRSIPGETQYF. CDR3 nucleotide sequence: TGTGCCAGCAGATCAATCCCGGGAGAGACCCAGTACTTC.

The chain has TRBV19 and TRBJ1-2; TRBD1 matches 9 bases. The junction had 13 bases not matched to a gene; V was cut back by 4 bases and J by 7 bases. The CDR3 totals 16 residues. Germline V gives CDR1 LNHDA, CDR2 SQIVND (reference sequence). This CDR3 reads CASSTSAGQGKSGYTF. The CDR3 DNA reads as TGTGCCAGTAGTACTTCCGCGGGACAGGGAAAGAGTGGCTACACCTTC.

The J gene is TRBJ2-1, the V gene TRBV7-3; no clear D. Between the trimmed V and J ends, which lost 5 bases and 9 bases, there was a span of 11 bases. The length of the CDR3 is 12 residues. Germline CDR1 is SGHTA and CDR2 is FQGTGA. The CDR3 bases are TGTGCCAGCAGCCCCGAGGTCGGTGAGCAGTTCTTC. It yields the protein CASSPEVGEQFF.

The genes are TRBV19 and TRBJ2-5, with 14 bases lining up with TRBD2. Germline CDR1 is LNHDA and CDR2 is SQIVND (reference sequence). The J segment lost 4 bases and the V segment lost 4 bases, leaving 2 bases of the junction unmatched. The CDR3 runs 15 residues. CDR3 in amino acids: CASSTGTSGRETQYF. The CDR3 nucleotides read TGTGCCAGTAGTACCGGGACTAGCGGGAGAGAGACCCAGTACTTC.

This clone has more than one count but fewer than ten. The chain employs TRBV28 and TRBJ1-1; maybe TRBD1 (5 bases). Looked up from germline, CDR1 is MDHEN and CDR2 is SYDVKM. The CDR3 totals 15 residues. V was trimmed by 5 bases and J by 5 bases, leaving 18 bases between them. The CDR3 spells CASSPPVGAATEAFF. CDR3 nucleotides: TGTGCCAGCAGTCCACCAGTCGGGGCCGCAACTGAAGCTTTCTTT.

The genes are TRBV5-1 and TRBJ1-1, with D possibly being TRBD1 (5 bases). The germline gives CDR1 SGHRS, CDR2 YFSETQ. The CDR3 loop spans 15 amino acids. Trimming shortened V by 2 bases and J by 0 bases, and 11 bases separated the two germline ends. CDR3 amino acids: CASSLTGTVNTEAFF. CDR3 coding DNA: TGCGCCAGCAGCTTAACCGGGACGGTGAACACTGAAGCTTTCTTT.

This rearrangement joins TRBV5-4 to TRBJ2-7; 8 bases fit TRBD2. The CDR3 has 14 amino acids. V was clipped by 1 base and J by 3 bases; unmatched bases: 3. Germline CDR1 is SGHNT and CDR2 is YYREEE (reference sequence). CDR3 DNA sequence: TGTGCCAGCAGCTTGATGGCGGGGGGCTACGAGCAGTACTTC. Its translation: CASSLMAGGYEQYF.

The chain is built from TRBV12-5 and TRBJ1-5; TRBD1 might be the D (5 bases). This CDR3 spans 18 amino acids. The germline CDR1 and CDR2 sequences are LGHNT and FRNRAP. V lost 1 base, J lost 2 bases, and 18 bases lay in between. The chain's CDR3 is CASGLALSGGGGNQPQHF. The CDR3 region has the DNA TGTGCTAGTGGTTTGGCCCTCTCGGGGGGGGGTGGCAATCAGCCCCAGCATTTT. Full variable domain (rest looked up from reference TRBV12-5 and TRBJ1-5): DARVTQTPRHKVTEMGQEVTMRCQPILGHNTVFWYRQTMMQGLELLAYFRNRAPLDDSGMPKDRFSAEMPDATLATLKIQPSEPRDSAVYFCASGLALSGGGGNQPQHFGDGTRLSIL.

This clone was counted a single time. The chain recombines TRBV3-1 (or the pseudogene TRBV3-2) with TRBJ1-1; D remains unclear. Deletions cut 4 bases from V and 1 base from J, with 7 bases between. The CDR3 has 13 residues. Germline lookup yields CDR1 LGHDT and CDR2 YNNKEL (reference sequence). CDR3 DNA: TGTGCCAGCAGCCGAGGGAGGAACACTGAAGCTTTCTTT. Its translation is CASSRGRNTEAFF.

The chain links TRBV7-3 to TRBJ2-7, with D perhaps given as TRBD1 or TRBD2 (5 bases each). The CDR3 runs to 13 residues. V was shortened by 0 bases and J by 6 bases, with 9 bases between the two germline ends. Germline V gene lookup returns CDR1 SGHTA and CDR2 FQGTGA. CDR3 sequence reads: CASSLTGPGEQYF. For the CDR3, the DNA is TGTGCCAGCAGCTTAACGGGACCGGGCGAGCAGTACTTC.

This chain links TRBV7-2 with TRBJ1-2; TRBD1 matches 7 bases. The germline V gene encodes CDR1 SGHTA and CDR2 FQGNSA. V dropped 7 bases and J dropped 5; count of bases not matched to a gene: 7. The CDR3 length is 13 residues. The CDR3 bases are TGTGCCAGCACCCCAGGGACAGCTTATGGCTACACCTTC. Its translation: CASTPGTAYGYTF. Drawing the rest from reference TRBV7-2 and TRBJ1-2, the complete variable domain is GAGVSQSPSNKVTEKGKDVELRCDPISGHTALYWYRQSLGQGLEFLIYFQGNSAPDKSGLPSDRFSAERTGGSVSTLTIQRTQQEDSAVYLCASTPGTAYGYTFGSGTRLTVV.

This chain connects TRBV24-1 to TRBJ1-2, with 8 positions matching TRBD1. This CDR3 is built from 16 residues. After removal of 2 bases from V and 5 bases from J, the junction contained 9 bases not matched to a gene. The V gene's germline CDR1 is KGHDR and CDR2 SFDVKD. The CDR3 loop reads CATSDSGQVDAYGYTF. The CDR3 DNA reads TGTGCCACCAGTGATTCGGGACAGGTCGACGCTTATGGCTACACCTTC.

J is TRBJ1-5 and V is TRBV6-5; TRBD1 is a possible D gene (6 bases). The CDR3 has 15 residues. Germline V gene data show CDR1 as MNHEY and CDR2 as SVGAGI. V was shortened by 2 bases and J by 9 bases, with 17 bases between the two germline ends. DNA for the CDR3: TGTGCCAGCAGTTACCAAGTAGGGGGTGGATGGCCCCAGCATTTT. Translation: CASSYQVGGGWPQHF.

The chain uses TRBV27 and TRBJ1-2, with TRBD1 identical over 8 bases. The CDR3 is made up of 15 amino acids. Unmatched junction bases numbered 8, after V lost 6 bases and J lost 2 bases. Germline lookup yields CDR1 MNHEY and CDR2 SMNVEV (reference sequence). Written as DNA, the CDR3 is TGTGCCAGCAGAAGGGGGACAGGCGGAAACTATGGCTACACCTTC. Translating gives CASRRGTGGNYGYTF.